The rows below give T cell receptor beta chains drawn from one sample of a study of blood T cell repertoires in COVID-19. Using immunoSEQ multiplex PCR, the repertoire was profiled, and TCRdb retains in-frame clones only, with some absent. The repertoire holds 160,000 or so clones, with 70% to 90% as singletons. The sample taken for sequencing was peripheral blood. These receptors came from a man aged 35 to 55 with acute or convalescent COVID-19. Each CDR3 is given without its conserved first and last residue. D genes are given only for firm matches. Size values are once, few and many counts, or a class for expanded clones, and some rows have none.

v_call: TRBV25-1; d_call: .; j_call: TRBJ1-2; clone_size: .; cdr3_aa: AAGRYYGYT
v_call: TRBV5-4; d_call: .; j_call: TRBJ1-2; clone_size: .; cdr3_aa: ASSSIAYYGYT
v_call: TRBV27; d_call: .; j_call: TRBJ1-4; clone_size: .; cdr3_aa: ASRAGIYEKLF
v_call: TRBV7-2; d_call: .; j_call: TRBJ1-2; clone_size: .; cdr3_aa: ASSLGSGGYT
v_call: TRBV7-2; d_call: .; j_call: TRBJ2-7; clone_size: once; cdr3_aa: ASSLVPIEQY
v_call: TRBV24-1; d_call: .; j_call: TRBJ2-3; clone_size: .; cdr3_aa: ATSDPRGGADTQY
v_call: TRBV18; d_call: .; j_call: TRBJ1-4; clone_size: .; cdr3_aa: ASSRGVDEKLF
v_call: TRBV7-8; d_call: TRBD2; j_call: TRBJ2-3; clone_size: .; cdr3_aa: ASSLVLAGGTDTQY
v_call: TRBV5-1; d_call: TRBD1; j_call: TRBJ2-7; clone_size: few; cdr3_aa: ASSLTGTGPYEQY
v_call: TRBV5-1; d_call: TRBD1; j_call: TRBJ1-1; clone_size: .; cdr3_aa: ASSIQGENTEAF
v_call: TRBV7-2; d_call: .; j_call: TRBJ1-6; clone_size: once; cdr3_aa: ASSQRVLSPGSPLH
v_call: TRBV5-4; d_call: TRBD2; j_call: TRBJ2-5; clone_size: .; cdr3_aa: ASSFRNLAGQETQY
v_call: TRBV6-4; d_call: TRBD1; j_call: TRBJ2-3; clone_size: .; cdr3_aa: ASSPGQGDTDTQY
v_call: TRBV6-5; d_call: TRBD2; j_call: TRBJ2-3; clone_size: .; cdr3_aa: ASSYRGTSDTDTQY
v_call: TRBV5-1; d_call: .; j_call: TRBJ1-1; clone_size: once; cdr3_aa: ASKVEGGTEAF
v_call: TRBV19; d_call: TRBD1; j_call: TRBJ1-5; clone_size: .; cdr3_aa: ASSPDRRIQPQH
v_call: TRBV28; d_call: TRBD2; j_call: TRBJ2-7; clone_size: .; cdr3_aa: AGGGYGTYEQY
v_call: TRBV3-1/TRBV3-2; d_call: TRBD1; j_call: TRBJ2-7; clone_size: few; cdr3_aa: ASSHFPPGQSVYEQY
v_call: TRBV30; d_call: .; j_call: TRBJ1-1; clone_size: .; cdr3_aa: AWSPMNTEAF
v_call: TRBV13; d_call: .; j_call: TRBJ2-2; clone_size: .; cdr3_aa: ASSSFVGSGELF
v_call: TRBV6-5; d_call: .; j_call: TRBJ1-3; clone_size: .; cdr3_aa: ASSYSHGQGNTIY
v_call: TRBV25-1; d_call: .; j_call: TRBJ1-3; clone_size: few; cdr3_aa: ASSEGGKGPSGNTIY
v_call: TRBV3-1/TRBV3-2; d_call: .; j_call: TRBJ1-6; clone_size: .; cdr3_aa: ASGRTPNSPLH
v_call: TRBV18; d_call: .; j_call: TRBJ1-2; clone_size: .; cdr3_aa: ASSPGLNDYGYT
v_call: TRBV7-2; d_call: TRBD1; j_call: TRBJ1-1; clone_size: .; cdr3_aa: ASSFRSMGTGYSEAF
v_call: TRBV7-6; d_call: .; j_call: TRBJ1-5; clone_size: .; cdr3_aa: ASSIRVGQPQH
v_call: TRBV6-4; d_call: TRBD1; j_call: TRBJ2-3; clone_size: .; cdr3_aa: ASSSGTGWDTQY
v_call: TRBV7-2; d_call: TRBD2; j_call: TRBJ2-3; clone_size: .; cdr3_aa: ASSPGAGGSTDTQY
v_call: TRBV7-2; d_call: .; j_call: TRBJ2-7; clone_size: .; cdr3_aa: ASSLRGSVAYEQY
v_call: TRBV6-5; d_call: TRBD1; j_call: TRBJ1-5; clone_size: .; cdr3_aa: ASRRDRSNQPQH
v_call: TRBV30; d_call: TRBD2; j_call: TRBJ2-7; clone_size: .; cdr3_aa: ASSLAGGNMYEQY
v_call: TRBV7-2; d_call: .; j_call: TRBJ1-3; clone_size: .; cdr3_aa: ASSYPSGSGNTIY
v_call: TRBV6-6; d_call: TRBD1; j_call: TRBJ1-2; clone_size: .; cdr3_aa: ATTGVNYGYT
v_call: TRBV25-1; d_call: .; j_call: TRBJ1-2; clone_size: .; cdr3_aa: ASTPGGSYGYT
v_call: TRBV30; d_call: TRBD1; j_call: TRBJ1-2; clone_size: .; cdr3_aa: AWSGTGGAYGYT
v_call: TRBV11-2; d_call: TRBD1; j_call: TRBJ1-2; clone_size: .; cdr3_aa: ASSQNRGQSGDGYT
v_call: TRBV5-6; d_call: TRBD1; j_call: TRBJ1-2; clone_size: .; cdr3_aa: ASTFAGQVHGYT
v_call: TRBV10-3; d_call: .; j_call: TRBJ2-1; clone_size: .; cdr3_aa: ATRSGQSYNEQF
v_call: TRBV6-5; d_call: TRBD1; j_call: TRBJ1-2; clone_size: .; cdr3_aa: ASSTTTGYGYT
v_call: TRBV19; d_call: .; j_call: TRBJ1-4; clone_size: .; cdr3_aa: ASISSSSGANEKLF
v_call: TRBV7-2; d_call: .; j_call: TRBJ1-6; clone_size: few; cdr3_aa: ASRVPNSPLH
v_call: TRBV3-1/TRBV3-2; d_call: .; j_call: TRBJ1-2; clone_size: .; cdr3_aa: ASSQNRDPRGYT
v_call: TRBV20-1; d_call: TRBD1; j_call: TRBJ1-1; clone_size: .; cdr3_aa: SNTGDTEAF
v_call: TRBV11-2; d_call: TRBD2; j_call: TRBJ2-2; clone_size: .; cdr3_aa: ASSLDLQRGALTGELF
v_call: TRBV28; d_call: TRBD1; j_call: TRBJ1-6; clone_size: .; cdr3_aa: ASSGGQGRNSPLH
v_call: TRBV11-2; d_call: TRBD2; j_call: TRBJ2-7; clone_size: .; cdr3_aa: ASSSPGGGNIPTYEQY
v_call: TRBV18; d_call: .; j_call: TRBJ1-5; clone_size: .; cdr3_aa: ASSLGQTLGNQPQH
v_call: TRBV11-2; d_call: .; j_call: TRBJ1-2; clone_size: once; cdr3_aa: ASSLTSDYGYT
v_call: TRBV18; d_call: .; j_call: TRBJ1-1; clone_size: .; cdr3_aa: ASSQAQANTEAF
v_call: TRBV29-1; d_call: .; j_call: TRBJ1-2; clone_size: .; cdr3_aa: SVPEEIYGYT
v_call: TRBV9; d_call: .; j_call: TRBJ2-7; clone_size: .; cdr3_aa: ASSSGDEQY